This paragraph reports one TCR beta chain. This record belongs to a study of blood T cell repertoires in COVID-19. As for the study in general: Samples representing acute and convalescent COVID-19 were sourced from the United States, Italy and Spain.

Data came from immunoSEQ multiplex PCR; TCRdb stores just in-frame clones and leaves some out. The table shows a few hundred thousand clones, with 70% to 90% occurring only once. The CDR3 runs 14 residues. The germline V and J ends were trimmed by 6 bases and 3 bases, with 13 bases remaining between them. Germline-derived CDR1 and CDR2 are LNHDA and SQIVND (reference sequence). The cohort comprised adults aged about 18 to 100 years residing in about 25 US areas. The rearrangement joins TRBV19 to TRBJ2-3; a possible D gene is TRBD1 (5 bases). Sequencing input: PBMCs or T cells enriched from blood (not recorded which). The receptor's source is a man aged 25 to 40 who had recovered from COVID-19. The CDR3 sequence is CASRQERFTDTQYF. CDR3 bases: TGTGCCAGTAGACAGGAGAGATTTACAGATACGCAGTATTTT.